These T cell receptor beta chains were read from a single sample in a study of blood T cell repertoires in COVID-19. Produced via immunoSEQ multiplex PCR; TCRdb's table is partial and in-frame only. The repertoire holds roughly 120,000 clones, approximately 90% seen once, with 2.1% in the top ten. What was sequenced was peripheral blood. The receptors were gathered from a man aged 50-59 years with COVID-19, enrolled during active disease. Both conserved end residues are part of each CDR3. Each record gives: V gene, D gene, J gene, clone size, CDR3 DNA, CDR3 protein. The D gene is left open where the match is weak. A row's size may be missing; if present it is once, few, many or a size class.

TRBV7-8	.	TRBJ2-7	.	TGTGCCAGCAGCAGAACTACCTCCTCATCCTACGAGCAGTACTTC	CASSRTTSSSYEQYF
TRBV13	.	TRBJ2-3	.	TGTGCCAGCAGCCAGGACACGTCGTCAGGGGATACGCAGTATTTT	CASSQDTSSGDTQYF
TRBV10-3	TRBD1	TRBJ1-2	.	TGTGCCATCAGCGAACCGAGACAGGGAATCTATGGCTACACCTTC	CAISEPRQGIYGYTF
TRBV18	TRBD2	TRBJ2-7	.	TGTGCCAGCTCGCCCAGCGGGGGGAGCTCCTACGAGCAGTACTTC	CASSPSGGSSYEQYF
TRBV5-1	TRBD2	TRBJ2-1	.	TGCGCCAGCAGCTTGGCCGCGGGAGTGAATGAGCAGTTCTTC	CASSLAAGVNEQFF
TRBV6-4	TRBD1	TRBJ2-1	once	TGTGCCAGCAGTGACTCTTCGGGACAGGGCAATGAGCAGTTCTTC	CASSDSSGQGNEQFF
TRBV27	.	TRBJ1-1	few	TGTGCCAGCAGTCTCCCGGGGAACACTGAAGCTTTCTTT	CASSLPGNTEAFF
TRBV6-5	.	TRBJ2-1	.	TGTGCCAGCACAGGGGCGAACTACAATGAGCAGTTCTTC	CASTGANYNEQFF
TRBV6-5	.	TRBJ1-1	.	TGTGCCAGCAGTTCAAGGACTGAGGAAGCTTTCTTT	CASSSRTEEAFF
TRBV4-2	.	TRBJ2-2	.	TGTGCCAGCAGCCAAGTACAGGGGGGGACCGGGGAGCTGTTTTTT	CASSQVQGGTGELFF
TRBV19	TRBD1	TRBJ2-3	.	TGTGCCAGTAGTACCGACAGGGGCGGTACAGATACGCAGTATTTT	CASSTDRGGTDTQYF
TRBV11-2	TRBD1	TRBJ1-2	few	TGTGCCAGCGGGAGAGGGGACAGCGCCTATGGCTACACCTTC	CASGRGDSAYGYTF
TRBV6-1	TRBD1	TRBJ1-2	.	TGTGCCAGCAGTGAATCAGGGACAGGGAATTTGGATGGCTACACCTTC	CASSESGTGNLDGYTF
TRBV19	TRBD2	TRBJ2-7	.	TGTGCCAGTAGAGTGACTAGCGGGAATACCTACGAGCAGTACTTC	CASRVTSGNTYEQYF
TRBV19	TRBD2	TRBJ2-2	.	TGTGCCAGTAGTATCAAAGCGGGAGGGCCAGACACCGGGGAGCTGTTTTTT	CASSIKAGGPDTGELFF
TRBV6-2/TRBV6-3	.	TRBJ2-1	.	TGTGCCAGCAGTTACGTTTCGGTAGTTACCTCCTACAATGAGCAGTTCTTC	CASSYVSVVTSYNEQFF
TRBV11-2	.	TRBJ1-2	.	TGTGCCAGCAGCTTTTCCCCCGACTATGGCTACACCTTC	CASSFSPDYGYTF
TRBV7-2	.	TRBJ2-3	.	TGTGCCAGCAGCCTAAGCACAGATACGCAGTATTTT	CASSLSTDTQYF
TRBV5-5	.	TRBJ2-6	.	TGTGCCAGCAGCTTGGTCGGGGGGCTAACTGGGGCCAACGTCCTGACTTTC	CASSLVGGLTGANVLTF
TRBV13	TRBD2	TRBJ2-1	.	TGTGCCAGCAGCTTAGGGACTAGCGGTTACAATGAGCAGTTCTTC	CASSLGTSGYNEQFF
TRBV5-1	TRBD1	TRBJ1-4	.	TGCGCCAGCAGCTTAAGGGCAGGGGGTAATGAAAAACTGTTTTTT	CASSLRAGGNEKLFF
TRBV27	TRBD1	TRBJ2-6	.	TGTGCCACCAAACCTTACGACAGGGCCTTCTCTGGGGCCAACGTCCTGACTTTC	CATKPYDRAFSGANVLTF
TRBV24-1	TRBD2	TRBJ2-1	.	TGTGCCACCAGTGATTTGGGTAGCGGGAGTCTCGATGAGCAGTTCTTC	CATSDLGSGSLDEQFF
TRBV4-2	TRBD2	TRBJ2-3	.	TGTGCCAGCAGCCAAGACCGAACGGGAGGGACAGATACGCAGTATTTT	CASSQDRTGGTDTQYF
TRBV4-1	.	TRBJ1-4	.	TGCGCCAGCAGCCGTCTACCCGATACGACTAATGAAAAACTGTTTTTT	CASSRLPDTTNEKLFF
TRBV7-9	.	TRBJ1-1	.	TGTGCCAGCAGCCTAGGGCCTGACACTGAAGCTTTCTTT	CASSLGPDTEAFF
TRBV5-1	.	TRBJ1-2	.	TGCGCCAGCAGCTTTGCAGGGATTAACTATGGCTACACCTTC	CASSFAGINYGYTF
TRBV5-4	TRBD2	TRBJ2-3	.	TGTGCCAGCAGCTTTGTGGGCGGGAGTGGAGATACGCAGTATTTT	CASSFVGGSGDTQYF
TRBV3-1/TRBV3-2	TRBD2	TRBJ2-1	.	TGTGCCAGCAGCCACGTTACTAGCGGGCTCCGGAATGAGCAGTTCTTC	CASSHVTSGLRNEQFF
TRBV4-1	.	TRBJ2-1	.	TGCGCCAGCAGCCAGGACGGGGGTGAGCAGTTCTTC	CASSQDGGEQFF
TRBV14	.	TRBJ2-4	.	TGTGCCAGCAGCCAAGATGAGGGCATTCAGTACTTC	CASSQDEGIQYF
TRBV5-1	.	TRBJ1-3	few	TGCGCCAGCAGCTTGGGACAGGAACGCTCTGGAAACACCATATATTTT	CASSLGQERSGNTIYF
TRBV7-9	TRBD1	TRBJ2-5	.	TGTGCCAGCACGAGGGGGACAGGGCCAGAGACCCAGTACTTC	CASTRGTGPETQYF
TRBV6-5	.	TRBJ1-3	.	TGTGCCAGCAGTTATACCAGGGGAAACACCATATATTTT	CASSYTRGNTIYF
TRBV5-5	TRBD1	TRBJ1-5	.	TGTGCCAGCAGCTTAGGGGACAGCTTCAATCAGCCCCAGCATTTT	CASSLGDSFNQPQHF
TRBV10-3	.	TRBJ2-5	.	TGTGCCATCAGTGAGTCCTCAGGGGAAGGTGCGGAGACCCAGTACTTC	CAISESSGEGAETQYF
TRBV6-1	.	TRBJ1-5	few	TGTGCCAGCAGTGAAATGGACGGGGAAGCGACTAAGCCCCAGCATTTT	CASSEMDGEATKPQHF
TRBV10-3	TRBD1	TRBJ2-7	.	TGTGCCATCAGTGATCAAGGGGACAGGGGTAGATACGAGCAGTACTTC	CAISDQGDRGRYEQYF
TRBV18	.	TRBJ1-6	.	TGTGCCAGCTCGCCGCTCGGTGCAGGGCTGGATTCACCCCTCCACTTT	CASSPLGAGLDSPLHF
TRBV2	TRBD2	TRBJ2-1	.	TGTGCCAGCAGTGAAGGACTAGCGGGAGTCGGCATCGAGTTCTTC	CASSEGLAGVGIEFF
TRBV28	.	TRBJ2-1	.	TGTGCCACCGAGGGCCGTATCAATGAGCAGTTCTTC	CATEGRINEQFF
TRBV4-1	TRBD1	TRBJ2-3	.	TGCGCCAGCAGCCAACCGGGACAGGGTGGCACAGATACGCAGTATTTT	CASSQPGQGGTDTQYF
TRBV2	TRBD1	TRBJ1-4	.	TGTGCCAGCAGTGAGCAGGACAGGGATGAAAAACTGTTTTTT	CASSEQDRDEKLFF
TRBV9	TRBD1	TRBJ1-3	.	TGTGCCAGCAGCGACGGGACAGGCTATTCTGGAAACACCATATATTTT	CASSDGTGYSGNTIYF
TRBV27	.	TRBJ2-3	.	TGTGCCAGCAGTTTAAAGCAGGGGCTGGTGGCTTATACGCAGTATTTT	CASSLKQGLVAYTQYF
TRBV7-2	.	TRBJ2-7	.	TGTGCCAGCAGCTTAGGGGACATATCCTACGAGCAGTACTTC	CASSLGDISYEQYF
TRBV5-5	.	TRBJ2-7	.	TGTGCCAGCAGCTCAATACTTCCTCCCTACGAGCAGTACTTC	CASSSILPPYEQYF
TRBV19	.	TRBJ2-7	.	TGTGCCAGTAGTCGGAACAGGGACCACGAGCAGTACTTC	CASSRNRDHEQYF
TRBV27	.	TRBJ2-7	.	TGTGCCAGCAGTATTACAGGGTTGGCCTACGAGCAGTACTTC	CASSITGLAYEQYF
TRBV25-1	TRBD2	TRBJ2-3	.	TGTGCCACCCTAGCGGGAGCAACAGATACGCAGTATTTT	CATLAGATDTQYF
TRBV9	.	TRBJ2-3	.	TGTGCCAGCAGCCCCCATAGCGGCTCCACAGATACGCAGTATTTT	CASSPHSGSTDTQYF
TRBV7-9	.	TRBJ2-1	.	TGTGCCAGCAGCTCGGGTCTTTACAATGAGCAGTTCTTC	CASSSGLYNEQFF
TRBV6-5	TRBD1	TRBJ2-2	.	TGTGCCAGCATGGGACAGGGTACCGGGGAGCTGTTTTTT	CASMGQGTGELFF
TRBV6-2/TRBV6-3	.	TRBJ1-1	.	TGTGCCAGCAGCCCTCCCCATATGACAGCGGAAGCTTTCTTT	CASSPPHMTAEAFF
TRBV21-1	.	TRBJ1-5	.	TGTGCCAGCAGCAAAGCGCCCGGGTTGGGCAATCAGCCCCAGCATTTT	CASSKAPGLGNQPQHF